The present TCR beta chain was sequenced within a study of Graves' ophthalmopathy and Graves' hyperthyroidism. Germline values: CDR1 GTSNPN, CDR2 SVGIG (reference sequence). Trimming stripped 4 bases from V and 4 bases from J, with 10 bases between. The CDR3 spans 12 residues. Enrolled hyperthyroidism patients had a new diagnosis, a duration under 2 months, and an age of 18 to 65. The TCR beta CDR3 regions underwent amplification from RNA transcripts. The workflow started with a first-round RT-PCR run with HTBI primers and then moved on to a second-round multiplex PCR. One entry per CDR3 protein results from TCRdb running MiXCR on the multiplex PCR reads. The profile shows 680,000 or so distinct CDR3 sequences, about 20% of them singletons. This clonotype was detected many times.

V gene TRBV30 combines with J gene TRBJ1-2; D unresolved. Input material: peripheral blood. This TCR was recovered from a woman under 30 with stable Graves' hyperthyroidism. Some clones in this sample may be carry-over from other donors' samples. CDR3 in DNA: TGTGCCTGGACCGCAGTTTCCTATGGCTACACCTTC. It is translated as CAWTAVSYGYTF.